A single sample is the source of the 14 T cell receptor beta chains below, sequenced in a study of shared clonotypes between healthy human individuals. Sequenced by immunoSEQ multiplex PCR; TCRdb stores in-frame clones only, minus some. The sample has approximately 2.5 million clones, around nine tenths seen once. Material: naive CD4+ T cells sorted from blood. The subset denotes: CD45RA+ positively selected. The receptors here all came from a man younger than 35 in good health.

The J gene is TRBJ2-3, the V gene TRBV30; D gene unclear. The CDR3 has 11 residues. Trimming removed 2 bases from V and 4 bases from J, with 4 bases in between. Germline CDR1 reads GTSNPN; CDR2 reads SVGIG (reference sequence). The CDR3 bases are TGTGCCTGGAGTAACGCAGATACGCAGTATTTT. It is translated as CAWSNADTQYF. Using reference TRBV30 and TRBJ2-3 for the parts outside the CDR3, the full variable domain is SQTIHQWPATLVQPVGSPLSLECTVEGTSNPNLYWYRQAAGRGLQLLFYSVGIGQISSEVPQNLSASRPQDRQFILSSKKLLLSDSGFYLCAWSNADTQYFGPGTRLTVL.

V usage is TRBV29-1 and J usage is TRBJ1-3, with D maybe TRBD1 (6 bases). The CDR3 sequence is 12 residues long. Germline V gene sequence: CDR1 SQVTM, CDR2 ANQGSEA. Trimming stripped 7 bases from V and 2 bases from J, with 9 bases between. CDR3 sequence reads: CSAGQTGNTIYF. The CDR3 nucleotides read TGCAGCGCCGGACAGACTGGAAACACCATATATTTT.

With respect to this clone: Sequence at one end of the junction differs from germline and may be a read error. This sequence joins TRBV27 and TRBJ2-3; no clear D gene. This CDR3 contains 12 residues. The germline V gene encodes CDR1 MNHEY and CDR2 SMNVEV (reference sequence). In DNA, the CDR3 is TGTGCCAGCAGTCTATCTATGTTCCCGCAGTATTTT. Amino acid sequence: CASSLSMFPQYF.

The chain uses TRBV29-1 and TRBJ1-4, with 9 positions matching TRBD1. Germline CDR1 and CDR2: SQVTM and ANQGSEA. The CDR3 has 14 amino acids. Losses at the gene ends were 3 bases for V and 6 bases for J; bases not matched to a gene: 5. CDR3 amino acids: CSVDLGQGYEKLFF. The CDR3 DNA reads TGCAGCGTTGATCTGGGACAGGGTTATGAAAAACTGTTTTTT.

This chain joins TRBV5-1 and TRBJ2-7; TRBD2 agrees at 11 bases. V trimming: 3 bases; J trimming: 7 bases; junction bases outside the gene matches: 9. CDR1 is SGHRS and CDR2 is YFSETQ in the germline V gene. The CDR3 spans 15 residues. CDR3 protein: CASSYTSGSSGEQYF. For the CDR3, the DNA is TGCGCCAGCAGCTATACTAGCGGGAGCTCGGGGGAGCAGTACTTC. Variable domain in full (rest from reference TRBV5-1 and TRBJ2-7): KAGVTQTPRYLIKTRGQQVTLSCSPISGHRSVSWYQQTPGQGLQFLFEYFSETQRNKGNFPGRFSGRQFSNSRSEMNVSTLELGDSALYLCASSYTSGSSGEQYFGPGTRLTVT.

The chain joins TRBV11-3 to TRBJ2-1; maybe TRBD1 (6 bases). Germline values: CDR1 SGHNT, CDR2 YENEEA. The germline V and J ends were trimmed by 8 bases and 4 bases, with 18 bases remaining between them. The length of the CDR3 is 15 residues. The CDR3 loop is CASHKIRGQYNEQFF. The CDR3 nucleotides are TGTGCCAGCCACAAAATACGCGGACAGTACAATGAGCAGTTCTTC.

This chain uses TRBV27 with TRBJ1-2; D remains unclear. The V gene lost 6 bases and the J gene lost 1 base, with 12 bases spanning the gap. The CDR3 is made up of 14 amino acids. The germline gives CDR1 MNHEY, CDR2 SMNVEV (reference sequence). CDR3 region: CASSPRWGNYGYTF. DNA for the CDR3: TGTGCCAGCAGCCCACGGTGGGGTAACTATGGCTACACCTTC.

The CDR3 sequence: CASSYSGAYRSNEQFF. The DNA of the CDR3 is TGTGCCAGCAGTTACTCTGGGGCGTATCGAAGCAATGAGCAGTTCTTC. This chain uses TRBV6-6 with TRBJ2-1; a possible D gene is TRBD1 (5 bases). This CDR3 contains 16 residues. Trimming took 0 bases from V and 6 from J, leaving 15 bases between them. CDR1 MNHNY and CDR2 SVGAGI come from the germline V gene (reference sequence).

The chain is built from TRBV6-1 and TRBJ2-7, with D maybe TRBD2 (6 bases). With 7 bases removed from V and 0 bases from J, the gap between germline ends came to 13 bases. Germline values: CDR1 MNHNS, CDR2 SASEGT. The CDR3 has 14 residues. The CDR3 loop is CASTLPGSSYEQYF. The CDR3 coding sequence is TGTGCCAGCACCTTACCCGGGAGCTCCTACGAGCAGTACTTC.

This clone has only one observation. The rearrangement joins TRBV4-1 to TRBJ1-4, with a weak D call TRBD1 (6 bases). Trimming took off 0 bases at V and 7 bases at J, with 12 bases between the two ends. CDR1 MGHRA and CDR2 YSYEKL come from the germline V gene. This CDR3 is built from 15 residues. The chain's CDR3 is CASSQDVQGFEKLFF. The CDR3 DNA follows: TGCGCCAGCAGCCAAGATGTGCAGGGGTTTGAAAAACTGTTTTTT.

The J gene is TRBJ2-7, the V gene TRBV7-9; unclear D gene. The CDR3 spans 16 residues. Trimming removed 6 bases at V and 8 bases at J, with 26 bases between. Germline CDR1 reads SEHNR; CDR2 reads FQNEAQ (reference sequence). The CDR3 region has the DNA TGTGCCAGCAGTCCTGGGCCTTCAGAACAGTCATTAAAGCAGTACTTC. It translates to CASSPGPSEQSLKQYF.

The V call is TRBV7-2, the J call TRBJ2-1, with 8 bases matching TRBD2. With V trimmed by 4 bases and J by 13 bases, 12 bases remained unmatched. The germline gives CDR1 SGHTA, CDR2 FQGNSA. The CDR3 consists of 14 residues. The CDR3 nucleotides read TGTGCCAGCAGCTCGACCCTAGAGCGGGAGCCTCAGTTCTTC. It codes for CASSSTLEREPQFF.

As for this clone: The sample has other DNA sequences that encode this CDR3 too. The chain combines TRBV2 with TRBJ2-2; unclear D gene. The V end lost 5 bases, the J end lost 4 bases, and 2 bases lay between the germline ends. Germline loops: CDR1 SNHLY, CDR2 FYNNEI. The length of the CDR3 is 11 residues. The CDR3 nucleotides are TGTGCCAGCAGTAGCACCGGGGAGCTGTTTTTT. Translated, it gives CASSSTGELFF.

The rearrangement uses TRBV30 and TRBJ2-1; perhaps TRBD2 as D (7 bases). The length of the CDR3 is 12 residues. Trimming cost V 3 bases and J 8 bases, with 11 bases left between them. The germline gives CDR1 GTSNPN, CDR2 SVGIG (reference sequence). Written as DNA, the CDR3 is TGTGCCTGGAGCAGGGGAGGGGATGAGCAGTTCTTC. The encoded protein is CAWSRGGDEQFF.